The following is a T cell receptor beta chain sequence with its context. The antigen is undetermined. These data come from a study of cytomegalovirus exposure and HLA in healthy donors. Across the study: Membership in the Caucasian-associated ancestry cluster was found for about four fifths of 300 to 500 genotyped donors. Study findings and constraints: Later on, a genetic analysis was performed. It linked a missense variant in DCLRE1C with V- and J-gene trimming of TCR beta. Investigators reported 150 to 200 TCR beta chains as tied to cytomegalovirus.

In the PCR, 60 Vbeta and 13 Jbeta primers were used. Sequenced by immunoSEQ multiplex PCR; TCRdb stores in-frame clones only, minus some. Among 100,000 to 150,000 clones listed, over 70% were seen once. Germline V gives CDR1 SGHVS, CDR2 FQNEAQ. The V and J ends lost 4 bases and 6 bases respectively, with 19 bases between them. The length of the CDR3 is 15 residues. Sequenced input: PBMCs. This receptor was obtained from a woman aged 18-29 years in good health and CMV-seronegative. J is TRBJ2-7 and V is TRBV7-8, with D tentatively TRBD2 (6 bases). The CDR3 DNA reads TGTGCCAGCAGCTCAATAGGAGGGCCAGTCAGCGAGCAGTACTTC. Its translation: CASSSIGGPVSEQYF.